This record covers a single T cell receptor beta chain. Its antigen is still unknown. These data belong to a study of shared clonotypes between healthy human individuals. Study-level information: Researchers assigned three CD4 naive, three CD4 memory, two CD8 naive and one CD8 memory plate to each donor. Findings of the study overall: The genetic and exposure-history diversity represented was limited by few donors.

Unmatched junction bases numbered 6, after V lost 3 bases and J lost 1 base. Germline-derived CDR1 and CDR2 are KGHSH and LQKENI. The CDR3 is 15 residues long. This table comes from immunoSEQ multiplex PCR, and its TCRdb copy is limited to in-frame clones, with some not included. Here the sample spans some 300,000 clones, around 70% being singletons. The sample comprised memory CD4+ T cells sorted from blood. Stated subset: CD45RA-negative fraction. The sequence came from a man under 40 in good health. The rearrangement joins TRBV18 to TRBJ2-7; 7 nucleotides align to TRBD2. In DNA, the CDR3 is TGTGCCAGCTCACCCGAAGCGGGGATATCCTACGAGCAGTACTTC. Translated: CASSPEAGISYEQYF.